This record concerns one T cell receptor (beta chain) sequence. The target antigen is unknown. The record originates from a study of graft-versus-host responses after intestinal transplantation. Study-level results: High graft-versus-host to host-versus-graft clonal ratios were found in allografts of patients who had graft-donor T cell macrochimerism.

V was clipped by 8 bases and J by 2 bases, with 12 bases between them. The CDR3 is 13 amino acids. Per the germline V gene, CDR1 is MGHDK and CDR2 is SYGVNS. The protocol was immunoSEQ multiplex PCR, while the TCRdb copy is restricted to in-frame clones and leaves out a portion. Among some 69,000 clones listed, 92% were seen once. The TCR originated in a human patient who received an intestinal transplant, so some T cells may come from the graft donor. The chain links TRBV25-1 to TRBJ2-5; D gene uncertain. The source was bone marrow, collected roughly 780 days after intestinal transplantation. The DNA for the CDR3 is TGTGCCAGCCAAAGGCCCGGTCAAGAGACCCAGTACTTC. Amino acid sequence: CASQRPGQETQYF.